This TCR beta chain derives from a study of shared clonotypes between healthy human individuals. Terminally differentiated effector memory CD45RA+ cells were left out of the naive CD8 fraction, which was CD45RO-negative and positively selected for CCR7. Repertoires were generated with immunoSEQ multiplex PCR, while TCRdb's copy carries only in-frame clones and drops some. The sample holds over 800,000 clones; 80% to 95% are singletons and the top ten take around 24%. Germline V gene sequence: CDR1 MNHEY, CDR2 SMNVEV (reference sequence). This CDR3 comprises 15 residues. The V and J ends lost 2 bases and 2 bases respectively, with 10 bases between them.

The clonotype comes from a man aged 25 to 40 in good health. Sequencing was done on a sample of naive CD8+ T cells sorted from blood. This sequence joins TRBV27 and TRBJ1-5; D is uncertain. The CDR3 region has the DNA TGTGCCAGCAGTTTAACCAGGCGAGGCAATCAGCCCCAGCATTTT. Residues: CASSLTRRGNQPQHF.